The 14 T cell receptor beta chains below come from one sample, sequenced in a study of regulatory T cells in long-lasting Graves disease. Time point defined: newly diagnosed GD, antithyroid drugs for less than 3 months. PBMC-extracted RNA yielded the TCR library. Investigators prepared the TCR beta libraries by applying iRepertoire HTBI primers and Arm-PCR of CDR3 regions. TCRdb reprocessed the multiplex PCR reads via MiXCR and lists one record per CDR3 protein. The sample lists some 250,000 distinct CDR3 sequences; approximately 16% were seen once. Sample: peripheral blood mononuclear cells (PBMCs), taken at new diagnosis, from a patient treated with antithyroid drugs. The receptors originated from a female donor with Graves disease.

The chain combines TRBV27 with TRBJ2-1; no definite D call. The germline CDR1 and CDR2 sequences are MNHEY and SMNVEV (reference sequence). The CDR3 contains 14 residues. Trimming cost V 1 base and J 7 bases, with 11 bases left between them. Here the CDR3 DNA reads TGTGCCAGCAGTTTATGGGTCGGTGGGAATGAGCAGTTCTTC. This translates into CASSLWVGGNEQFF.

This sequence joins TRBV20-1 and TRBJ1-2, with 8 bases fitting TRBD1. V lost 5 bases, J lost 7 bases, and 15 bases stayed unmatched. Germline V CDR1 and CDR2: DFQATT, SNEGSKA (reference sequence). The CDR3 is 15 amino acids. This CDR3 reads CSAPLLDRVGFGYTF. CDR3 nucleotide sequence: TGCAGTGCTCCCCTTTTGGACAGGGTAGGCTTTGGCTACACCTTC.

This clonotype was seen many times. The genes are TRBV6-1 and TRBJ2-7; 7 bases are a match to TRBD1. The CDR3 runs 16 residues. V dropped 5 bases and J dropped 4; count of bases not matched to a gene: 14. The germline CDR1 and CDR2 sequences are MNHNS and SASEGT. DNA for the CDR3: TGTGCCAGCAGTCATCTCGGGACAGCGGTGATGTACGAGCAGTACTTC. Encoded protein: CASSHLGTAVMYEQYF.

As concerns this clonotype: A far bigger clonotype differs at one base, so this is likely a read error. A read error is likely, as this CDR3 ends without the conserved phenylalanine or tryptophan. The chain is built from TRBV24-1 and TRBJ1-2; TRBD1 aligns across 7 bases. Germline V gene data show CDR1 as KGHDR and CDR2 as SFDVKD. The CDR3 covers 13 residues. CDR3 DNA: TGTGCCAGCAGTCGAGATACAGGGGAGGGCTACACCCTC. It is translated as CASSRDTGEGYTL.

In its sample, this clonotype was seen a few times. The rearrangement links TRBV6-5 to TRBJ2-7; 8 bases align to TRBD2. Unmatched junction bases numbered 4, after V lost 4 bases and J lost 2 bases. From germline, CDR1 is MNHEY and CDR2 SVGAGI. There are 14 residues in the CDR3. The CDR3 DNA reads TGTGCCAGCAGTTTTACTAGCGGAGCCTACGAGCAGTACTTC. Translation: CASSFTSGAYEQYF.

This clonotype has more than one count but fewer than ten. The rearrangement uses TRBV10-3 and TRBJ2-7; D possibly matches TRBD1 or TRBD2 (5 bases each). The CDR3 runs 14 residues. Trimming removed 3 bases from V and 4 bases from J, with 13 bases in between. From germline, CDR1 is ENHRY and CDR2 SYGVKD. The CDR3 region is CAISDWGKGYEQYV. The CDR3 DNA is TGTGCCATCAGTGATTGGGGGAAGGGGTACGAGCAGTACGTC.

This clonotype appeared a single time. Just one base apart from a much larger clone, this may be a read error. The rearrangement joins TRBV6-1 to TRBJ2-7, with D perhaps TRBD1 or TRBD2 (5 bases each). Germline V lookup: CDR1 MNHNS, CDR2 SASEGT. This CDR3 has 15 residues. CDR3 in DNA: TGTCCCAGCACCGACCGGGGCCCTAGCTCCTACGAGCAGTACTTC. It translates to CPSTDRGPSSYEQYF.

This clonotype has ten or more counts. The chain couples TRBV5-1 to TRBJ1-2, with a tentative D call TRBD1 (5 bases). CDR1 is SGHRS and CDR2 is YFSETQ in the germline V gene. The CDR3 contains 16 residues. The V end lost 0 bases, the J end lost 3 bases, and 15 bases lay between the germline ends. The CDR3 coding sequence is TGCGCCAGCAGCTTGGTTTTGACGGGGGACTACTATGGCTACACCTTC. Its translation: CASSLVLTGDYYGYTF. The whole variable domain, filled in from reference TRBV5-1 and TRBJ1-2, reads KAGVTQTPRYLIKTRGQQVTLSCSPISGHRSVSWYQQTPGQGLQFLFEYFSETQRNKGNFPGRFSGRQFSNSRSEMNVSTLELGDSALYLCASSLVLTGDYYGYTFGSGTRLTVV.

This clonotype was picked up many times. The chain combines TRBV5-6 with TRBJ2-3; TRBD2 matches at 8 bases. The CDR3 length is 15 residues. V gave up 9 bases and J gave up 5 bases; unmatched junction bases: 14. Germline CDR1 is SGHDT and CDR2 is YYEEEE. For the CDR3, the DNA is TGTGCCACCTCAAGGGTTCGGGCGGGGGGAGATACGCAGTATTTT. Protein: CATSRVRAGGDTQYF.

This clonotype was found a few times. The rearrangement joins TRBV5-4 to TRBJ2-7, with TRBD2 matching 9 bases. CDR1 and CDR2 (germline): SGHNT, YYREEE (reference sequence). The CDR3 is made up of 14 amino acids. After removal of 1 base from V and 4 bases from J, the junction contained 3 bases not matched to a gene. CDR3 sequence (DNA): TGTGCCAGCAGCTTGATTAGCGGGAGTTACGAGCAGTACTTC. It encodes CASSLISGSYEQYF.

This clonotype was detected many times. The J gene is TRBJ2-3, the V gene TRBV7-9, with D unresolved. The V gene lost 6 bases and the J gene lost 1 base, with 14 bases spanning the gap. Germline V lookup: CDR1 SEHNR, CDR2 FQNEAQ (reference sequence). This CDR3 is 15 amino acids long. The CDR3 nucleotides read TGTGCCAGCAGTTATATGCGTGGCGGCACAGATACGCAGTATTTT. Its translation: CASSYMRGGTDTQYF.

There are a few counts of this clonotype. This sequence joins TRBV7-3 and TRBJ2-1, with 8 bases that match TRBD2. Germline values: CDR1 SGHTA, CDR2 FQGTGA. The CDR3 is made up of 15 amino acids. Trimming cost V 6 bases and J 0 bases; bases outside gene matches: 4. CDR3 region: CASRLSGSSYNEQFF. CDR3 nucleotides: TGTGCCAGCAGGCTCAGCGGGAGCTCCTACAATGAGCAGTTCTTC.

This chain uses TRBV20-1 with TRBJ2-3; TRBD2 agrees at 12 bases. Germline values: CDR1 DFQATT, CDR2 SNEGSKA (reference sequence). This CDR3 is built from 17 residues. V shed 3 bases, J shed 1 base, and the junction held 8 bases outside the gene matches. CDR3 sequence reads: CSASSALAGGGTDTQYF. Here the CDR3 DNA reads TGCAGTGCTAGTTCGGCTCTAGCGGGGGGGGGCACAGATACGCAGTATTTT.

This clonotype was counted ten times or more. The V and J genes are TRBV2 and TRBJ1-1; D uncertain. V lost 6 bases to trimming and J lost 0 bases, with 11 bases between them. Germline CDR1 and CDR2: SNHLY and FYNNEI. CDR3 size: 14 residues. The CDR3 loop is CASRAPGLNTEAFF. CDR3 sequence (DNA): TGTGCCAGCAGGGCTCCGGGGTTGAACACTGAAGCTTTCTTT.